Included here is one T cell receptor (beta chain) sequence, with context. Trimming removed 4 bases from V and 8 bases from J, with 11 bases in between. From germline, CDR1 is KGHSH and CDR2 LQKENI. The CDR3 contains 12 residues. Sequencing used immunoSEQ multiplex PCR; TCRdb keeps in-frame clones, though not all of them. The sample includes around 140,000 clones, over 80% seen only once; the top ten take 2.5%. This entry belongs to a study of blood T cell repertoires in COVID-19. The receptor was isolated from a man aged 45-65 years with active COVID-19. Sequenced input: peripheral blood. The chain joins TRBV18 to TRBJ2-5, with D perhaps matching TRBD2 (6 bases). CDR3 region: CASSQPEGTQYF. The CDR3 DNA sequence: TGTGCCAGCTCACAGCCGGAGGGTACCCAGTACTTC.